The 14 T cell receptor beta chains below come from one sample, sequenced in a study of blood T cell repertoires in COVID-19. Assay used: immunoSEQ multiplex PCR; TCRdb lists only in-frame clones, some missing. The sample records about 250,000 clones, more than 75% being singletons. Specimen: peripheral blood. These receptors all come from a woman aged 60-70 years who had recovered from COVID-19.

This sequence joins TRBV19 and TRBJ2-5; D is undetermined. CDR3 size: 15 residues. The germline gives CDR1 LNHDA, CDR2 SQIVND (reference sequence). Trimming removed 3 bases at V and 2 bases at J, with 13 bases between. The CDR3 region has the DNA TGTGCCAGTAGTATCGGTAGTCTGTCTCAAGAGACCCAGTACTTC. It is translated as CASSIGSLSQETQYF.

The gene calls are TRBV5-4 and TRBJ1-1; D gene uncertain. The germline V and J ends were trimmed by 0 bases and 0 bases, with 12 bases remaining between them. Germline V gives CDR1 SGHNT, CDR2 YYREEE (reference sequence). The CDR3 runs to 16 residues. CDR3 bases: TGTGCCAGCAGCTTGGGCTATTCGGGGATGAACACTGAAGCTTTCTTT. As protein: CASSLGYSGMNTEAFF.

This rearrangement joins TRBV19 to TRBJ1-2; 8 positions match TRBD1. The ends lost 7 bases at V and 8 bases at J; junction bases unmatched: 21. CDR3 size: 17 residues. CDR1 is LNHDA, CDR2 SQIVND, per germline (reference sequence). The CDR3, as DNA: TGTGCCAGTACTCCCTTGGCAGGGGGCTTATCGGCGGACGGCTACACCTTC. Amino acids: CASTPLAGGLSADGYTF.

This chain links TRBV2 with TRBJ1-3, with 8 bases lining up with TRBD1. This CDR3 region has 13 residues. Germline V CDR1 and CDR2: SNHLY, FYNNEI. The V gene end was trimmed by 6 bases and the J gene end by 2 bases; junction bases not matched to a gene: 0. CDR3 sequence reads: CASRTGAGNTIYF. The CDR3 coding sequence is TGTGCCAGCAGGACAGGGGCTGGAAACACCATATATTTT.

J is TRBJ1-1 and V is TRBV14, with D uncertain. V was shortened by 0 bases and J by 4 bases, with 9 bases between the two germline ends. Looked up from germline, CDR1 is SGHDN and CDR2 is FVKESK. This CDR3 contains 14 residues. The CDR3 DNA sequence: TGTGCCAGCAGCCAAGAATCCTGGAGCACTGAAGCTTTCTTT. Translating gives CASSQESWSTEAFF.

This clone has only one observation. V is TRBV28 and J is TRBJ1-1, with 7 nucleotides matching TRBD1. V lost 2 bases and J lost 7; bases outside the gene matches: 7. Looked up from germline, CDR1 is MDHEN and CDR2 is SYDVKM. This CDR3 spans 14 amino acids. The CDR3 reads CASSLRQGAGEAFF. The CDR3 coding sequence is TGTGCCAGCAGTTTACGACAGGGAGCAGGTGAAGCTTTCTTT.

The genes are TRBV14 and TRBJ1-3; no definite D call. The V and J ends lost 5 bases and 0 bases respectively, with 11 bases between them. The CDR3 contains 15 residues. The germline gives CDR1 SGHDN, CDR2 FVKESK. The CDR3: CASSKTPASGNTIYF. In DNA form, the CDR3 reads TGTGCCAGCAGCAAGACACCTGCCTCTGGAAACACCATATATTTT.

The chain carries TRBV7-9 and TRBJ2-5, with 7 bases fitting TRBD2. Germline CDR1 SEHNR, CDR2 FQNEAQ (reference sequence). V shed 3 bases, J shed 0 bases, and the junction held 4 bases outside the gene matches. This CDR3 is 15 amino acids long. This chain's CDR3 is CASSLGLPYQETQYF. The CDR3, as DNA: TGTGCCAGCAGCTTGGGACTACCGTACCAAGAGACCCAGTACTTC.

This chain uses TRBV28 with TRBJ2-4; 8 nucleotides match TRBD1. The CDR3 length is 16 residues. The V segment lost 4 bases and the J segment 7 bases; nucleotides outside the gene matches: 12. From germline, CDR1 is MDHEN and CDR2 SYDVKM. Here the CDR3 reads CASSSQGAKGNNIQYF. The CDR3 nucleotides read TGTGCCAGCAGTTCCCAGGGGGCTAAGGGCAACAACATTCAGTACTTC.

This chain uses TRBV27 with TRBJ2-7, with TRBD2 identical over 13 bases. Germline CDR1 reads MNHEY; CDR2 reads SMNVEV (reference sequence). CDR3 length equals 15 residues. V lost 4 bases and J lost 3; bases outside the gene matches: 3. CDR3: CASSWTSGGGYEQYF. CDR3 coding DNA: TGTGCCAGCAGTTGGACTAGCGGGGGTGGCTACGAGCAGTACTTC.

The V and J genes are TRBV4-3 and TRBJ1-5; D might be TRBD1 (5 bases). The V and J ends lost 0 bases and 1 base respectively, with 7 bases between them. CDR3 length equals 15 residues. Germline assignment: CDR1 LGHNA and CDR2 YSLEER. CDR3 nucleotides: TGCGCCAGCAGCCAAGACGGGGGAAGCAATCAGCCCCAGCATTTT. Translation: CASSQDGGSNQPQHF.

This clone occurred once. This rearrangement joins TRBV6-2 or TRBV6-3 to TRBJ2-1; TRBD1 might be the D (6 bases). Per germline, CDR1 MNHEY and CDR2 SVGEGT. The germline V and J ends were trimmed by 5 bases and 6 bases, with 14 bases remaining between them. This CDR3 is 14 amino acids long. The CDR3 reads CASSDLGQRNEQFF. CDR3 DNA: TGTGCCAGCAGTGATTTGGGACAACGCAATGAGCAGTTCTTC.

In DNA, the CDR3 is TGTGCCAGTAGTCCAGGCGGGGGGCAGCCAGATACGCAGTATTTT. Translation gives CASSPGGGQPDTQYF. This rearrangement joins TRBV19 to TRBJ2-3, with 8 bases matching TRBD2. The V gene's germline CDR1 is LNHDA and CDR2 SQIVND (reference sequence). Trimming at V came to 5 bases and at J to 4 bases, leaving 8 bases not matched to a gene. The CDR3 contains 15 residues.

The chain is built from TRBV5-1 and TRBJ2-1; 8 bases map to TRBD1. Germline CDR1 SGHRS, CDR2 YFSETQ. The V and J ends lost 3 bases and 7 bases, in that order; junction bases with no gene match: 6. The CDR3 runs to 14 residues. This chain's CDR3 is CASSSDRVRNEQFF. The CDR3 bases are TGCGCCAGCAGCTCGGACAGGGTGAGGAATGAGCAGTTCTTC. The complete variable domain, with remaining parts taken from reference TRBV5-1 and TRBJ2-1, reads KAGVTQTPRYLIKTRGQQVTLSCSPISGHRSVSWYQQTPGQGLQFLFEYFSETQRNKGNFPGRFSGRQFSNSRSEMNVSTLELGDSALYLCASSSDRVRNEQFFGPGTRLTVL.